This TCR beta chain originates from a study of blood T cell repertoires in COVID-19. Across the study: The analysed material was cDNA or gDNA that came from T cells, B-cell-depleted T cells, or PBMCs.

Measured with immunoSEQ multiplex PCR; TCRdb has only the in-frame clones, and not every one. This sample carries roughly 280,000 clones, roughly 89% of them seen once, and the ten largest clones take roughly 1.8%. CDR3 length: 15 amino acids. CDR1 is MDHEN and CDR2 is SYDVKM in the germline V gene. V shed 4 bases and J shed 4 bases, with 16 bases lying between them. The sequencing sample was made of PBMCs or T cells enriched from blood (not recorded which). The chain is built from TRBV28 and TRBJ1-1; TRBD1 is a possible D gene (6 bases). This TCR came from a woman between 55 and 75 years old who had recovered from COVID-19. The DNA of the CDR3 is TGTGCCAGCAGTTCTCCCAGGGGATCCAGCACTGAAGCTTTCTTT. It yields the protein CASSSPRGSSTEAFF.